This TCR beta chain was sequenced in a study of T cells in women clearing cervical HPV infection. About the study: HLA type stays a possible confounder, typing being limited. Study-wide findings and caveats: Cases carried less TRBV6-7 than controls: about 0.1% versus 0.15%.

All donors had a single incident cervical HPV16 infection, not prevalent. MY09/MY11 PCR detected cervical HPV DNA; dot-blot assigned genotypes. According to its frequency, this clone is medium-sized (0.01 to 0.1%). The antigen is not known. The read halts 3 residues ahead of the CDR3 end, with the missing end drawn from the germline J gene. Data came from immunoSEQ multiplex PCR; TCRdb stores just in-frame clones and leaves some out. This sample contains approximately 12,000 clones. Deletions cut 2 bases from V and 5 bases from J, with 8 bases between. The CDR3 extends over 12 amino acids. Germline CDR1 is GTSNPN and CDR2 is SVGIG (reference sequence).

This chain uses TRBV30 with TRBJ2-3; D is unresolved. Sequences were obtained from blood buffy coat. The sequence was collected from a woman aged 18-70 years with a cervical HPV16 infection that either progressed to CIN3+ or cleared (not recorded which). The CDR3: CAWSPLIDTQYF. The covered CDR3 bases are TGTGCCTGGAGTCCCCTTATAGATACG.